The present TCR beta chain was sequenced within a study of CD8 T cells in ankylosing spondylitis (dated by TCRdb to the late 2010s). Describing the broader study: T cell receptor beta repertoires were profiled in healthy donors and ankylosing spondylitis patients so that disease-linked TCR variants could be found. The full study cohort comprised 25 or so ankylosing spondylitis patients and over 95 healthy donors. Peripheral blood samples were taken, and synovial fluid was additionally collected from ankylosing spondylitis patients. Results and caveats for the whole study, not just this receptor: The disease-linked clones showed a CD8+ phenotype and occurred at relatively low frequencies in peripheral blood. Some of the motif variants had been reported before in the synovial fluid and blood of reactive arthritis patients, a finding that suggests common disease-initiation mechanisms. A TCR beta motif of fewer than 10 highly homologous amino acid variants appeared characteristic of blood from ankylosing spondylitis patients. According to the report, matched synovial fluid samples from ankylosing spondylitis patients were significantly enriched for the disease-linked clones.

Sequencing relied on an Illumina HiSeq 2500. TCR beta libraries were prepared by quantitative 5'-RACE with molecular barcodes. The authors' analysis ran thus. To identify disease-linked TCR variants, a new computational method was used, one built on a probabilistic model of VDJ rearrangement. TCRdb redid the processing of the public reads, applying fastp at Q25 and MiXCR, and retained in-frame beta chains. Every CDR3 protein is listed once, alongside the most common genes and DNA of its rows. These V and J calls derive from TCRdb rather than the authors' analysis. For this sample the table gives about 210,000 distinct CDR3 sequences, of which 7% to 8% were detected only once. The top ten clones comprise 11% to 15% of the sample. Sequences MNHEY (CDR1) and SMNVEV (CDR2) are obtained from the germline V gene (reference sequence). The CDR3 starts with the cysteine, ends with the phenylalanine, and has 15 residues. The DNA shown is the 45-base CDR3, in frame from base 1. V and J are truncated by 7 bases and 0 bases respectively, leaving an intervening sequence of 14 bases.

About this clonotype: The target of this receptor is not known. Per-nucleotide qualities are absent, and no much larger clonotype sits a single base away.

The sample comprised blood, either unsorted or a sorted T cell fraction (not recorded which). The receptor's source is a male donor with ankylosing spondylitis. This receptor chain uses TRBV27 and TRBJ2-3; too little of a D gene remains to name it. DNA sequence: TGTGCCAGCACAGATAGGAGTCCTAGCACAGATACGCAGTATTTT. Translation gives CASTDRSPSTDTQYF.